A selection of T cell receptor beta chains follows, all from one sample in a study of shared clonotypes between healthy human individuals. TCRdb keeps only in-frame clones here, not all; method: immunoSEQ multiplex PCR. Of 2 million to 2.5 million clones in the sample, around 96% were seen once. Sequences were obtained from naive CD8+ T cells sorted from blood. These receptor sequences come from a man in his late teens or twenties in good health. Each CDR3 is given with its conserved first and last residue. A D gene is named only where the DNA matches it firmly. Expanded clones get a size class; other rows say once, few or many, or leave the size out.

v_gene: TRBV28
d_gene: -
j_gene: TRBJ2-7
abundance: -
CDR3nt: TGTGCCAGCAGTTTAAAGGCAGGGGCCCACGAGCAGTACTTC
CDR3aa: CASSLKAGAHEQYF

v_gene: TRBV7-8
d_gene: TRBD2
j_gene: TRBJ2-1
abundance: once
CDR3nt: TGTGCCAGCAGCTTCCGGACTAGCGAGTACAATGAGCAGTTCTTC
CDR3aa: CASSFRTSEYNEQFF

v_gene: TRBV15
d_gene: -
j_gene: TRBJ1-3
abundance: -
CDR3nt: TGTGCCACCAGCAGAGATCAACCCGGCGCCTCTGGAAACACCATATATTTT
CDR3aa: CATSRDQPGASGNTIYF

v_gene: TRBV7-9
d_gene: -
j_gene: TRBJ2-3
abundance: -
CDR3nt: TGTGCCAGCAGCTTTGATCCTACTACCACAGATACGCAGTATTTT
CDR3aa: CASSFDPTTTDTQYF

v_gene: TRBV21-1
d_gene: -
j_gene: TRBJ2-7
abundance: -
CDR3nt: TGTGCCAGCAGCAGCCCCCTTCGGGCGCGGGAGGTGTCTTACGAGCAGTACTTC
CDR3aa: CASSSPLRAREVSYEQYF

v_gene: TRBV7-7
d_gene: TRBD1
j_gene: TRBJ2-1
abundance: -
CDR3nt: TGTGCTAGCAGCTTAGGACAGGGACCCTACAATGAGCAGTTCTTC
CDR3aa: CASSLGQGPYNEQFF

v_gene: TRBV11-2
d_gene: TRBD2
j_gene: TRBJ2-7
abundance: -
CDR3nt: TGTGCCAGCAGCTTAGAGGGACTAGCGGGCTACGAGCAGTACTTC
CDR3aa: CASSLEGLAGYEQYF

v_gene: TRBV27
d_gene: -
j_gene: TRBJ2-5
abundance: -
CDR3nt: TGTGCCAGCAGTTTACTAGGAAGACAAGAGACCCAGTACTTC
CDR3aa: CASSLLGRQETQYF

v_gene: TRBV4-1
d_gene: TRBD2
j_gene: TRBJ2-1
abundance: -
CDR3nt: TGCGCCAGCAGCCAAGGGGGACTAGCTGTGTTCTTC
CDR3aa: CASSQGGLAVFF

v_gene: TRBV10-3
d_gene: -
j_gene: TRBJ2-5
abundance: -
CDR3nt: TGTGCCATCAGTGAGGATCAGGGTCAAGAGACCCAGTACTTC
CDR3aa: CAISEDQGQETQYF

v_gene: TRBV4-3
d_gene: TRBD2
j_gene: TRBJ2-1
abundance: once
CDR3nt: TGCGCCAGCAGCCAAGCGCTAGCGGGTGATGAGCAGTTCTTC
CDR3aa: CASSQALAGDEQFF

v_gene: TRBV7-9
d_gene: -
j_gene: TRBJ2-1
abundance: -
CDR3nt: TGTGCCAGCAGCTCCGGGGTAGGGTATGAGCAGTTCTTC
CDR3aa: CASSSGVGYEQFF

v_gene: TRBV5-6
d_gene: TRBD1
j_gene: TRBJ1-1
abundance: once
CDR3nt: TGTGCCAGCAGCTTGGGAACAGGGGTCACTGAAGCTTTCTTT
CDR3aa: CASSLGTGVTEAFF

v_gene: TRBV4-1
d_gene: -
j_gene: TRBJ2-2
abundance: -
CDR3nt: TGCGCCAGCAGCCAAGTGGGGACCGGTGGCGGGGAGCTGTTTTTT
CDR3aa: CASSQVGTGGGELFF

v_gene: TRBV30
d_gene: -
j_gene: TRBJ1-4
abundance: -
CDR3nt: TGTGCCTGGAGTACAACGCGTGGGGGCCTTGGGGAAAAACTGTTTTTT
CDR3aa: CAWSTTRGGLGEKLFF

v_gene: TRBV5-6
d_gene: -
j_gene: TRBJ2-1
abundance: -
CDR3nt: TGTGCCAGCAGCTTGGCGGCGAGTGGGCAGTTCTTC
CDR3aa: CASSLAASGQFF

v_gene: TRBV6-5
d_gene: TRBD2
j_gene: TRBJ2-7
abundance: -
CDR3nt: TGTGCCAGCAGTTGGCGGGAGATAGACGAGCAGTACTTC
CDR3aa: CASSWREIDEQYF

v_gene: TRBV27
d_gene: TRBD1
j_gene: TRBJ1-2
abundance: -
CDR3nt: TGTGCCAGCAGTTTAGGGGGACAGGGGATGCGGGGCTACACCTTC
CDR3aa: CASSLGGQGMRGYTF

v_gene: TRBV5-6
d_gene: -
j_gene: TRBJ2-7
abundance: -
CDR3nt: TGTGCCAGCAGCTTTGGAGGGGGCAGAGAGCAGTACTTC
CDR3aa: CASSFGGGREQYF

v_gene: TRBV5-6
d_gene: TRBD1
j_gene: TRBJ1-1
abundance: -
CDR3nt: TGTGCCAGCAGCTTGGATGGACAGGGGCAGAGCACTGAAGCTTTCTTT
CDR3aa: CASSLDGQGQSTEAFF

v_gene: TRBV5-1
d_gene: TRBD2
j_gene: TRBJ2-1
abundance: -
CDR3nt: TGCGCCAGCAGCTTGACTAGCGGGAGGATGAATGAGCAGTTCTTC
CDR3aa: CASSLTSGRMNEQFF

v_gene: TRBV28
d_gene: -
j_gene: TRBJ2-7
abundance: -
CDR3nt: TGTGCCAGCAGTTTTAGCGCCTACGAGCAGTACTTC
CDR3aa: CASSFSAYEQYF

v_gene: TRBV28
d_gene: -
j_gene: TRBJ2-5
abundance: -
CDR3nt: TGTGCCAGCAGTGCAGTCGACCAAGAGACCCAGTACTTC
CDR3aa: CASSAVDQETQYF

v_gene: TRBV30
d_gene: -
j_gene: TRBJ2-7
abundance: -
CDR3nt: TGTGCCTGGAGCGGGGACTCCTACGAGCAGTACTTC
CDR3aa: CAWSGDSYEQYF

v_gene: TRBV7-8
d_gene: TRBD2
j_gene: TRBJ2-3
abundance: -
CDR3nt: TGTGCCAGCAGCCCGGGGGTAGCGGGGGCTGTAAGCACAGATACGCAGTATTTT
CDR3aa: CASSPGVAGAVSTDTQYF

v_gene: TRBV2
d_gene: -
j_gene: TRBJ2-1
abundance: -
CDR3nt: TGTGCCAGCTTTTTCTCCCCCATCGCAGGGGCTAGCTCCTACAATGAGCAGTTCTTC
CDR3aa: CASFFSPIAGASSYNEQFF

v_gene: TRBV5-4
d_gene: -
j_gene: TRBJ1-6
abundance: few
CDR3nt: TGTGCCAGCAGCTTGGGGGGTTCACCCCTCCACTTT
CDR3aa: CASSLGGSPLHF

v_gene: TRBV4-3
d_gene: -
j_gene: TRBJ1-2
abundance: -
CDR3nt: TGCGCCAGCAGCCAAGATAAGGAAGCTAACTATGGCTACACCTTC
CDR3aa: CASSQDKEANYGYTF

v_gene: TRBV5-1
d_gene: -
j_gene: TRBJ2-1
abundance: -
CDR3nt: TGCGCCAGCAGCTTGGGACCGGGACCGCCGTACAATGAGCAGTTCTTC
CDR3aa: CASSLGPGPPYNEQFF

v_gene: TRBV5-6
d_gene: TRBD2
j_gene: TRBJ2-5
abundance: once
CDR3nt: TGTGCCAGCAGCTTCCGGGGGGGAGAGACCCAGTACTTC
CDR3aa: CASSFRGGETQYF

v_gene: TRBV27
d_gene: TRBD2
j_gene: TRBJ2-3
abundance: -
CDR3nt: TGTGCCAGCAGCGGACTAGCGGGATACACAGATACGCAGTATTTT
CDR3aa: CASSGLAGYTDTQYF

v_gene: TRBV25-1
d_gene: TRBD2
j_gene: TRBJ2-7
abundance: -
CDR3nt: TGTGCCAGCAGTGACGGGGGACTAGCGGGTTCCTACGAGCAGTACTTC
CDR3aa: CASSDGGLAGSYEQYF

v_gene: TRBV9
d_gene: -
j_gene: TRBJ2-5
abundance: -
CDR3nt: TGTGCCAGCAGCGTAGAAGGAGGGACCCAAGAGACCCAGTACTTC
CDR3aa: CASSVEGGTQETQYF

v_gene: TRBV5-1
d_gene: TRBD1
j_gene: TRBJ2-7
abundance: -
CDR3nt: TGCGCCAGCAGCTTTGGACAGGGGGGACAGCGTGAGCAGTACTTC
CDR3aa: CASSFGQGGQREQYF

v_gene: TRBV5-1
d_gene: TRBD1
j_gene: TRBJ2-7
abundance: -
CDR3nt: TGCGCCAGCACCCTCAGTACAGGGGGCGCGTACGAGCAGTACTTC
CDR3aa: CASTLSTGGAYEQYF

v_gene: TRBV6-5
d_gene: TRBD1
j_gene: TRBJ2-1
abundance: -
CDR3nt: TGTGCCAGCAGCCCGGGACAGGGGGCCTACAATGAGCAGTTCTTC
CDR3aa: CASSPGQGAYNEQFF

v_gene: TRBV4-3
d_gene: -
j_gene: TRBJ2-2
abundance: -
CDR3nt: TGCGCCAGCAGCCAAGATCTAGAGAGGCCCGGGGAGCTGTTTTTT
CDR3aa: CASSQDLERPGELFF

v_gene: TRBV6-1
d_gene: -
j_gene: TRBJ2-7
abundance: once
CDR3nt: TGTGCCAGCAGTGAAGTGGACTCGGGGGTGTTCGACTCCTACGAGCAGTACTTC
CDR3aa: CASSEVDSGVFDSYEQYF

v_gene: TRBV12-5
d_gene: -
j_gene: TRBJ2-7
abundance: -
CDR3nt: TGTGCTAGTGGTTTGGGACGCTACGAGCAGTACTTC
CDR3aa: CASGLGRYEQYF

v_gene: TRBV5-6
d_gene: -
j_gene: TRBJ2-7
abundance: -
CDR3nt: TGTGCCAGCAGCTTATCGAGGGAGCAGTACTTC
CDR3aa: CASSLSREQYF

v_gene: TRBV29-1
d_gene: -
j_gene: TRBJ1-2
abundance: -
CDR3nt: TGCAGCGCAAGGGCGGGGTATGGCTACACCTTC
CDR3aa: CSARAGYGYTF

v_gene: TRBV5-6
d_gene: -
j_gene: TRBJ2-5
abundance: -
CDR3nt: TGTGCCAGCAGCTTGGTAGGGGAAGAGACCCAGTACTTC
CDR3aa: CASSLVGEETQYF

v_gene: TRBV7-9
d_gene: -
j_gene: TRBJ1-1
abundance: -
CDR3nt: TGTGCCAGCAGCTTAGCGCAGGGCACTGAAGCTTTCTTT
CDR3aa: CASSLAQGTEAFF